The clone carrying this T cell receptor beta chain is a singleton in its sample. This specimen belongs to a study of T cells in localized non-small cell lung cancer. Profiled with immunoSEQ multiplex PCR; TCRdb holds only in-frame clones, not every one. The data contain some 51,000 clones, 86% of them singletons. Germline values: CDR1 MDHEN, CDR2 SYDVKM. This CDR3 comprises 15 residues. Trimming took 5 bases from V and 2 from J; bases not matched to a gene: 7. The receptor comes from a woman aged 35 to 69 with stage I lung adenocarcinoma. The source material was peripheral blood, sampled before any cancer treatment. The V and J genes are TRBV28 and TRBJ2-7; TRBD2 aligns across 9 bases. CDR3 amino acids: CASSGASGETYEQYF. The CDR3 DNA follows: TGTGCCAGCAGTGGAGCTAGCGGGGAGACCTACGAGCAGTACTTC.